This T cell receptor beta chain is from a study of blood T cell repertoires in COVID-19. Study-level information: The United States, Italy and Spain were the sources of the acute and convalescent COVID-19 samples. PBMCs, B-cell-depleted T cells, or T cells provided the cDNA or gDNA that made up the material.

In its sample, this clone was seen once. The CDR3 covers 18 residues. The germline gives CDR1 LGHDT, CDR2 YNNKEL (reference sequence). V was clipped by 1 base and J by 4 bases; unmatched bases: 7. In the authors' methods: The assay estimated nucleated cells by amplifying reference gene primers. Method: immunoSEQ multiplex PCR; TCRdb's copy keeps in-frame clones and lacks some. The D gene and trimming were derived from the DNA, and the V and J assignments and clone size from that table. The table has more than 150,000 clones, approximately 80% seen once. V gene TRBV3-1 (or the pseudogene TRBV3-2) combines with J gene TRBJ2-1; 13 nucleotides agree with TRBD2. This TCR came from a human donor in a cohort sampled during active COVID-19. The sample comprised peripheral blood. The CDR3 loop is CASSQVQGGLAGYNEQFF. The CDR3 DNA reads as TGTGCCAGCAGCCAAGTCCAGGGGGGACTAGCGGGGTACAATGAGCAGTTCTTC.